A single sample gave rise to the 30 T cell receptor beta chains below, sequenced in a study of cytomegalovirus exposure and HLA in healthy donors. Some clones are missing from TCRdb's copy, which holds only in-frame ones; the method was immunoSEQ multiplex PCR. The sample yields some 73,000 clones, over 85% seen once. Material for sequencing was PBMCs. The receptors originated from a woman under 30 in good health and CMV-seropositive.

The chain has TRBV6-6 and TRBJ2-7; D gene ambiguous. The V gene's germline CDR1 is MNHNY and CDR2 SVGAGI (reference sequence). The CDR3 runs 13 residues. Trimming took off 2 bases at V and 5 bases at J, with 10 bases between the two ends. Written as DNA, the CDR3 is TGTGCCAGCAGTTACACAGACATCAACGAGCAGTACTTC. This gives the protein CASSYTDINEQYF.

The chain combines TRBV9 with TRBJ1-3; the match to TRBD1 covers 9 bases. Germline V gene data show CDR1 as SGDLS and CDR2 as YYNGEE. The CDR3 runs 14 residues. The V segment lost 4 bases and the J segment 8 bases; nucleotides outside the gene matches: 7. This chain's CDR3 is CASSPRQGGDTIYF. The CDR3 DNA sequence: TGTGCCAGCAGCCCAAGACAGGGGGGGGACACCATATATTTT.

This chain connects TRBV6-4 to TRBJ2-3; possibly TRBD1 for D (6 bases). The CDR3 extends over 14 amino acids. V was trimmed by 3 bases and J by 4 bases, leaving 11 bases between them. The germline gives CDR1 MRHNA, CDR2 SNTAGT. CDR3 amino acids: CASSDLGAADTQYF. In DNA, the CDR3 is TGTGCCAGCAGTGATTTGGGGGCAGCAGATACGCAGTATTTT.

This clone was recorded once. The chain employs TRBV6-4 and TRBJ2-3; the match to TRBD2 covers 9 bases. There are 14 residues in the CDR3. Germline V gene lookup returns CDR1 MRHNA and CDR2 SNTAGT. V lost 4 bases and J lost 6; bases outside the gene matches: 5. DNA of the CDR3: TGTGCCAGCAGTGTCGGGACTAGCCCGGATACGCAGTATTTT. Translated, it gives CASSVGTSPDTQYF.

This clone showed up just a few times. The rearrangement uses TRBV6-5 and TRBJ2-1, with TRBD2 identical over 10 bases. CDR3 size: 15 residues. J gave up 7 bases and V 6 bases, and 9 bases lay outside the gene matches. The V gene's germline CDR1 is MNHEY and CDR2 SVGAGI. The CDR3 reads CASSGTSGEGNEQFF. CDR3 bases: TGTGCCAGCAGCGGTACTAGCGGGGAAGGGAATGAGCAGTTCTTC.

This clone was counted once. The genes are TRBV28 and TRBJ2-1, with unresolved D. The V gene lost 3 bases and the J gene lost 0 bases, with 12 bases spanning the gap. The germline V gene has CDR1 MDHEN and CDR2 SYDVKM. The CDR3 has 16 amino acids. In DNA, the CDR3 is TGTGCCAGCAGTTTCTACAAGCCTAGCTCCTACAATGAGCAGTTCTTC. It codes for CASSFYKPSSYNEQFF.

The chain links TRBV15 to TRBJ2-1, with TRBD1 identical over 9 bases. V lost 4 bases to trimming and J lost 7 bases; unmatched junction nucleotides: 8. Germline V gene data show CDR1 as LNHNV and CDR2 as YYDKDF (reference sequence). The CDR3 is 15 amino acids. The CDR3 nucleotides are TGTGCCACCAGCAAGCGGGACAGGGTGGTAAATGAGCAGTTCTTC. It specifies CATSKRDRVVNEQFF.

V is TRBV28 and J is TRBJ2-1; 8 nucleotides match TRBD2. Trimming took 5 bases from V and 6 from J; bases not matched to a gene: 6. The CDR3 spans 14 residues. Germline-derived CDR1 and CDR2 are MDHEN and SYDVKM. CDR3: CASSGGLAGNEQFF. DNA for the CDR3: TGTGCCAGCAGTGGCGGACTAGCCGGCAATGAGCAGTTCTTC.

This clone was recorded only once. The chain carries TRBV27 and TRBJ1-1; no reliable D call. Germline V gene sequence: CDR1 MNHEY, CDR2 SMNVEV (reference sequence). V was clipped by 5 bases and J by 1 base, with 8 bases between them. The CDR3 is 13 amino acids. DNA for the CDR3: TGTGCCAGCAGTGTAGGAGGGAACACTGAAGCTTTCTTT. This codes for CASSVGGNTEAFF.

The chain is built from TRBV2 and TRBJ2-3; no clear D gene. In germline, CDR1 is SNHLY, CDR2 FYNNEI. Trimming shortened V by 1 base and J by 3 bases, and 14 bases separated the two germline ends. The CDR3 has 16 amino acids. This CDR3 reads CASSEEVIGRTDTQYF. CDR3 coding DNA: TGTGCCAGCAGTGAAGAAGTAATTGGCCGAACAGATACGCAGTATTTT.

The genes are TRBV4-1 and TRBJ2-1; 10 bases match TRBD2. This CDR3 has 15 residues. Germline CDR1 is MGHRA and CDR2 is YSYEKL. V trimming: 7 bases; J trimming: 9 bases; junction bases outside the gene matches: 12. This CDR3 is CASNIPTSGNSEQFF. The DNA of the CDR3 is TGCGCCAGCAACATTCCAACTAGCGGGAATTCTGAGCAGTTCTTC.

The J gene is TRBJ2-3, the V gene TRBV6-5; no firm D call. V was shortened by 0 bases and J by 2 bases, with 6 bases between the two germline ends. Germline lookup yields CDR1 MNHEY and CDR2 SVGAGI. The CDR3 extends over 14 amino acids. The DNA for the CDR3 is TGTGCCAGCAGTTACTCCCAGGCCACAGATACGCAGTATTTT. This sequence encodes CASSYSQATDTQYF.

The rearrangement joins TRBV19 to TRBJ2-7, with a possible D match to TRBD2 (6 bases). This CDR3 region has 13 residues. CDR1 and CDR2 (germline): LNHDA, SQIVND (reference sequence). The V end lost 5 bases, the J end lost 0 bases, and 8 bases lay between the germline ends. CDR3 protein: CASSLGSSYEQYF. The CDR3, as DNA: TGTGCCAGTAGTCTCGGGAGCTCCTACGAGCAGTACTTC.

In its sample, this clone was seen a few times. J is TRBJ1-5 and V is TRBV19; a possible D gene is TRBD1 (6 bases). This CDR3 spans 17 amino acids. The germline V gene has CDR1 LNHDA and CDR2 SQIVND (reference sequence). Trimming pared 7 bases from V and 0 bases from J, leaving 19 bases between. This CDR3 reads CASTPQGPGSSNQPQHF. The CDR3 nucleotides read TGTGCCAGTACCCCCCAGGGGCCAGGCTCTAGCAATCAGCCCCAGCATTTT.

The genes are TRBV6-6 and TRBJ1-2, with D possibly TRBD1 on 5 matching bases. V lost 7 bases and J 3 bases, leaving 12 bases between the germline ends. CDR3 length equals 13 residues. The germline CDR1 and CDR2 sequences are MNHNY and SVGAGI (reference sequence). CDR3 region: CASNLIQDYGYTF. As DNA, the CDR3 is TGTGCCAGCAACCTGATACAGGACTATGGCTACACCTTC.

The chain combines TRBV6-4 with TRBJ2-3; D is possibly TRBD2 (5 bases). The V end lost 2 bases, the J end lost 0 bases, and 12 bases lay between the germline ends. Germline assignment: CDR1 MRHNA and CDR2 SNTAGT. The CDR3 has 16 residues. For the CDR3, the DNA is TGTGCCAGCAGTGACCTAGCAGGCTCTAGCACAGATACGCAGTATTTT. Translating it yields CASSDLAGSSTDTQYF.

This clone was seen only a few times. The chain combines TRBV11-2 with TRBJ1-5, with D unresolved. The CDR3 has 16 residues. V was shortened by 1 base and J by 2 bases, with 12 bases between the two germline ends. Germline loops: CDR1 SGHAT, CDR2 FQNNGV. The CDR3 here is CASSLGSGIGNQPQHF. The DNA for the CDR3 is TGTGCCAGCAGCTTAGGTTCAGGTATAGGCAATCAGCCCCAGCATTTT.

J is TRBJ1-1 and V is TRBV27; tentative D call: TRBD1 (6 bases). CDR3 length: 14 amino acids. The germline V gene encodes CDR1 MNHEY and CDR2 SMNVEV (reference sequence). V gave up 6 bases and J gave up 7 bases, with 18 bases separating them. In DNA form, the CDR3 reads TGTGCCAGCAGCCGCCCCGGGACATTTTTTGAAGCTTTCTTT. Translating gives CASSRPGTFFEAFF.

J is TRBJ2-7 and V is TRBV6-6; 11 bases line up with TRBD1. This CDR3 region has 15 residues. V shed 6 bases, J shed 2 bases, and the junction held 6 bases outside the gene matches. Looked up from germline, CDR1 is MNHNY and CDR2 is SVGAGI (reference sequence). CDR3 loop: CASRDPGQGAYEQYF. The CDR3 coding sequence is TGTGCCAGCAGAGACCCGGGACAGGGGGCCTACGAGCAGTACTTC.

This clone was seen only a few times. The J gene is TRBJ2-7, the V gene TRBV19; 10 bases are shared with TRBD1. The CDR3 covers 14 residues. Germline CDR1 and CDR2: LNHDA and SQIVND (reference sequence). With 6 bases clipped from V and 2 bases from J, the junction kept 4 bases outside the gene matches. Here the CDR3 DNA reads TGTGCCAGTAGACGGGGACAGGGGACCTACGAGCAGTACTTC. Protein sequence: CASRRGQGTYEQYF.

The genes are TRBV10-1 and TRBJ1-1; perhaps TRBD1 as D (5 bases). The CDR3 runs 13 residues. CDR1 and CDR2 (germline): WNHNN, SYGVQD (reference sequence). V shed 3 bases and J shed 6 bases, with 11 bases lying between them. The CDR3 protein is CASSDGRASEAFF. The CDR3 nucleotides read TGCGCCAGCAGTGACGGCAGGGCGTCTGAAGCTTTCTTT.

The chain uses TRBV19 and TRBJ2-1; 7 positions agree with TRBD2. V was clipped by 6 bases and J by 5 bases; unmatched bases: 13. CDR1 is LNHDA, CDR2 SQIVND, per germline (reference sequence). This CDR3 spans 16 amino acids. Here the CDR3 reads CASRHMIAGEDNEQFF. The CDR3 DNA reads as TGTGCCAGTAGACATATGATCGCGGGAGAAGACAATGAGCAGTTCTTC.

V and J are TRBV14 and TRBJ2-3, with TRBD1 matching over 10 bases. Losses at the gene ends were 4 bases for V and 8 bases for J; bases not matched to a gene: 12. Germline V gene sequence: CDR1 SGHDN, CDR2 FVKESK. This CDR3 region has 16 residues. DNA of the CDR3: TGTGCCAGCAGCCTTGGACAGGGGGTGATATACGGTACGCAGTATTTT. This encodes CASSLGQGVIYGTQYF.

V and J are TRBV2 and TRBJ2-4, with a weak D call TRBD1 (5 bases). The CDR3 spans 13 residues. V lost 4 bases to trimming and J lost 10 bases, with 14 bases between them. The germline gives CDR1 SNHLY, CDR2 FYNNEI. CDR3 nucleotide sequence: TGTGCCAGCAGTGCAGGGCCACTCAAGATTCAGTACTTC. It is translated as CASSAGPLKIQYF.

CDR3 in DNA: TGTGCCAGCAGTGCAGTGGGAGCGGGGAGCACAGATACGCAGTATTTT. Translated: CASSAVGAGSTDTQYF. The V and J genes are TRBV27 and TRBJ2-3, with 7 bases aligning to TRBD2. This CDR3 is built from 16 residues. The V and J ends lost 5 bases and 0 bases, in that order; junction bases with no gene match: 8. CDR1 and CDR2 (germline): MNHEY, SMNVEV (reference sequence).

The CDR3 DNA is TGCGCCAGCAGCCGTCAGGGGCCGAGCACAGATACGCAGTATTTT. Translated: CASSRQGPSTDTQYF. The chain carries TRBV10-2 and TRBJ2-3, with D perhaps matching TRBD1 (6 bases). V dropped 6 bases and J dropped 0 bases, with 13 bases sitting between them. Per germline, CDR1 WSHSY and CDR2 SAAADI. There are 15 residues in the CDR3.

The genes are TRBV2 and TRBJ1-2, with D maybe TRBD1 (5 bases). Germline V gene data show CDR1 as SNHLY and CDR2 as FYNNEI. V lost 7 bases and J lost 4, with 13 bases in between. This CDR3 is 13 amino acids long. The CDR3 sequence is CASIWRGRYGYTF. Written as DNA, the CDR3 is TGTGCCAGCATCTGGAGGGGCCGCTATGGCTACACCTTC.

The rearrangement uses TRBV6-5 and TRBJ1-5; tentatively, D is TRBD1 (5 bases). Germline values: CDR1 MNHEY, CDR2 SVGAGI. Trimming stripped 6 bases from V and 6 bases from J, with 18 bases between. The CDR3 spans 15 residues. CDR3 loop: CASSPRGRGGQPQHF. The CDR3 DNA follows: TGTGCCAGCAGCCCCCGGGGTAGGGGAGGTCAGCCCCAGCATTTT.

The chain couples TRBV6-1 to TRBJ1-1; D is unclear. Germline V gene sequence: CDR1 MNHNS, CDR2 SASEGT. The V end lost 1 base, the J end lost 1 base, and 7 bases lay between the germline ends. CDR3 length: 14 amino acids. The CDR3 reads CASSEDARNTEAFF. The CDR3 nucleotides read TGTGCCAGCAGTGAAGACGCGAGGAACACTGAAGCTTTCTTT.

The chain couples TRBV15 to TRBJ2-1; the match to TRBD2 covers 9 bases. Germline V lookup: CDR1 LNHNV, CDR2 YYDKDF (reference sequence). CDR3 size: 17 residues. V shed 1 base and J 8 bases; nucleotides not matched to a gene: 12. This chain's CDR3 is CATSRAFLAGVVDEQFF. The CDR3 DNA reads TGTGCCACCAGCAGAGCCTTTTTAGCGGGAGTGGTTGATGAGCAGTTCTTC.